This TCR beta chain is from a study of T cell repertoires in cytomegalovirus infection. Across the study: Used in the study were CMV epitopes, some recently identified and HLA-C-restricted, others well-studied and HLA-B-restricted.

MiXCR was run by TCRdb on the reads, yielding one entry per CDR3 protein. The profile shows a few hundred thousand distinct CDR3 sequences, roughly 42% of them singletons. This clonotype was counted ten times or more. Its antigen remains unknown. Germline assignment: CDR1 SGHTA and CDR2 FQGNSA. There are 16 residues in the CDR3. The ends lost 3 bases at V and 4 bases at J; junction bases unmatched: 10. This clonotype was sampled from a human donor in good health (CMV status not recorded). Some clones in this sample may be carry-over from other donors' samples. V gene TRBV7-2 combines with J gene TRBJ2-3, with 7 positions matching TRBD2. The material was cultured PBMCs, obtained from culture after CMV antigen stimulation. CDR3 in DNA: TGTGCCAGCAGCTTGGGAGGGCAGGCTTGGGCAGATACGCAGTATTTT. This sequence encodes CASSLGGQAWADTQYF.